The TCR beta chain under discussion was sequenced for a study of technical replicates of blood from a handful of donors. Assay used: immunoSEQ multiplex PCR; TCRdb lists only in-frame clones, some missing. The repertoire consists of about 82,000 clones, with 94% occurring once and the leading ten covering around 0.42%. This CDR3 has 16 amino acids. The ends lost 0 bases at V and 5 bases at J; junction bases unmatched: 6. The germline CDR1 and CDR2 sequences are LNHNV and YYDKDF (reference sequence). The clonotype originates from a human donor in good health. This sequence joins TRBV15 and TRBJ1-5; 8 nucleotides match TRBD1. Specimen: T cells isolated from PBMCs. CDR3 sequence: CATSRDKAGGHQPQHF. DNA of the CDR3: TGTGCCACCAGCAGAGATAAGGCAGGGGGCCATCAGCCCCAGCATTTT.